This entry concerns a single T cell receptor beta chain. Its target is unknown. This sample stems from a study of cytomegalovirus exposure and HLA in healthy donors. Study outcomes and limitations: Serostatus for CMV was the only available immune exposure information. Earlier analysis found most TCR beta V segments productive about 87% or about 30% of the time.

The PCR used 60 Vbeta and 13 Jbeta primers. Profiling relied on immunoSEQ multiplex PCR, and the TCRdb table lists in-frame clones only, not all of them. The sample has 150,000 to 200,000 clones, around 83% seen once. Material for sequencing was PBMCs. The TCR was taken from a woman aged 40 to 50 in good health and CMV-seronegative.

This CDR3 is CASSLVRGRDEQYF. The CDR3 bases are TGCGCCAGCAGCTTGGTAAGGGGTCGGGACGAGCAGTACTTC. The chain uses TRBV5-1 and TRBJ2-7; possible D gene TRBD1, 5 bases. The CDR3 runs to 14 residues. V was clipped by 0 bases and J by 5 bases, with 12 bases between them. Germline loops: CDR1 SGHRS, CDR2 YFSETQ.